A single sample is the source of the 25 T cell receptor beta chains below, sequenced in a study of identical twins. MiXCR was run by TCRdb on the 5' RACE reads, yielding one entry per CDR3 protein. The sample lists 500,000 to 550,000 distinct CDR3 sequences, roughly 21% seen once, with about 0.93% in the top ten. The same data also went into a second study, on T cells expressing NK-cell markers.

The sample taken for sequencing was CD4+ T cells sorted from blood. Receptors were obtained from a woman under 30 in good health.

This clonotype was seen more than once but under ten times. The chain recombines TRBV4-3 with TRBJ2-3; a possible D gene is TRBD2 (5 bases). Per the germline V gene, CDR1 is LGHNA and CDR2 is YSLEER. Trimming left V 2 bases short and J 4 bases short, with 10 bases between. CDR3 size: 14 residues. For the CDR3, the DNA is TGCGCCAGCAGCCAACCCGGGGAATCAGATACGCAGTATTTT. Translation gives CASSQPGESDTQYF.

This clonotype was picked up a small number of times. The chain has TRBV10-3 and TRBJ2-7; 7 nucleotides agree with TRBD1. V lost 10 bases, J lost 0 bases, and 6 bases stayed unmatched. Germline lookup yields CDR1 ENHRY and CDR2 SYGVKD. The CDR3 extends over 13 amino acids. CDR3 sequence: CATSGQSSYEQYF. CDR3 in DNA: TGTGCCACCTCGGGACAGAGCTCCTACGAGCAGTACTTC.

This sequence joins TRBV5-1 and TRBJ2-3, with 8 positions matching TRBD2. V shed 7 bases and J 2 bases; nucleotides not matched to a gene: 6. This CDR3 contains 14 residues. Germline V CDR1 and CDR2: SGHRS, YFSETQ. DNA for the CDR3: TGCGCCAGCGGTAGCGGGGCCGTCACAGATACGCAGTATTTT. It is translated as CASGSGAVTDTQYF.

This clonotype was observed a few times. The CDR3 is CASSHVLNYEQYF. The CDR3 DNA follows: TGTGCCAGCAGCCACGTGTTGAACTACGAGCAGTACTTC. The chain recombines TRBV28 with TRBJ2-7; D remains ambiguous. Trimming cost V 6 bases and J 3 bases, with 12 bases left between them. This CDR3 is built from 13 residues. Germline V CDR1 and CDR2: MDHEN, SYDVKM.

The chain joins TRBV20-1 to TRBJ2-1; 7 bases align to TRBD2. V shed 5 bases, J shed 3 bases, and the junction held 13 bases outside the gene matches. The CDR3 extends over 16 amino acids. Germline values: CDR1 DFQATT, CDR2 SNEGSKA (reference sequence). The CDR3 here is CSAYKPGGSGYNEQFF. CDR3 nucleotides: TGCAGTGCTTATAAGCCGGGCGGGAGTGGCTACAATGAGCAGTTCTTC.

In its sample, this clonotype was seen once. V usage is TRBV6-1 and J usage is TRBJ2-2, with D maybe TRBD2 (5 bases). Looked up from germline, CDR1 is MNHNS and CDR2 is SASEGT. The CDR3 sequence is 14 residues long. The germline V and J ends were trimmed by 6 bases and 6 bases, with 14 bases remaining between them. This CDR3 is CASRSGYGAGELFF. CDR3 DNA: TGTGCCAGCAGATCGGGCTACGGGGCCGGGGAGCTGTTTTTT.

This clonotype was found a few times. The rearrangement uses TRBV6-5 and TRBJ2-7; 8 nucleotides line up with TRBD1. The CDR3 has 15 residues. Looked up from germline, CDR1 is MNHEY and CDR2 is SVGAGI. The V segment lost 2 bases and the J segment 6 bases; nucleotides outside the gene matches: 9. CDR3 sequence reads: CASSYGRTGRSEQYF. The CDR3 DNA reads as TGTGCCAGCAGTTACGGGAGGACAGGGAGGAGCGAGCAGTACTTC.

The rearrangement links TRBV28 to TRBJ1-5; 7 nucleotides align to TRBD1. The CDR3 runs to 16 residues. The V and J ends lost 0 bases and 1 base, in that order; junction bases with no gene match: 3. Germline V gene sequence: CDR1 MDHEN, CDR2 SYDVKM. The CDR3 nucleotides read TGTGCCAGCAGTTTATGGGCAGGGGGAAGCAATCAGCCCCAGCATTTT. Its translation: CASSLWAGGSNQPQHF.

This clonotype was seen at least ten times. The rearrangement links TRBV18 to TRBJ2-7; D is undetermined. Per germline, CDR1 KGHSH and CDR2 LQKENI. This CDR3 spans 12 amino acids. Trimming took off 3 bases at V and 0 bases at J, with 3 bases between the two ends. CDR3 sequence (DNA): TGTGCCAGCTCACCCCCCTCCTACGAGCAGTACTTC. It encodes CASSPPSYEQYF.

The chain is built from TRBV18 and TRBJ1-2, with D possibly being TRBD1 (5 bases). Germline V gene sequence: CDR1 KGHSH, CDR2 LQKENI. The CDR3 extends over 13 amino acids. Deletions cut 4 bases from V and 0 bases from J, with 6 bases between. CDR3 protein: CASSQTANYGYTF. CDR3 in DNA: TGTGCCAGCTCACAGACAGCTAACTATGGCTACACCTTC.

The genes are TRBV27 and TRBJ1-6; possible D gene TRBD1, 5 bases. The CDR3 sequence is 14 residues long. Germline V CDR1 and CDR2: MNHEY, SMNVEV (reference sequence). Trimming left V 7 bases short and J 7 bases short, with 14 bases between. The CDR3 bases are TGTGCCAGCACCATGGGACGTACCAATTCACCCCTCCACTTT. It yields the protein CASTMGRTNSPLHF.

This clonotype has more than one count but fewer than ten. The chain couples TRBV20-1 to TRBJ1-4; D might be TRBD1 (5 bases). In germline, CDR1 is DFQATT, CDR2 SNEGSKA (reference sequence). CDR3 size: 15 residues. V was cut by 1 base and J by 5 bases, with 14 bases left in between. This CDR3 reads CSARVSTDPNEKLFF. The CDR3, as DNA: TGCAGTGCTAGAGTGTCGACAGATCCAAATGAAAAACTGTTTTTT.

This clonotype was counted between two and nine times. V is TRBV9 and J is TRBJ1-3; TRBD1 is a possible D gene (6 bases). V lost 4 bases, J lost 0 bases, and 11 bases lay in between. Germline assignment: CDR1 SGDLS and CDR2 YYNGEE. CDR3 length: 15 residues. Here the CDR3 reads CASSMTGDSGNTIYF. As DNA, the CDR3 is TGTGCCAGCAGCATGACAGGTGACTCTGGAAACACCATATATTTT. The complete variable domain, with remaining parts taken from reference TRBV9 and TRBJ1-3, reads DSGVTQTPKHLITATGQRVTLRCSPRSGDLSVYWYQQSLDQGLQFLIQYYNGEERAKGNILERFSAQQFPDLHSELNLSSLELGDSALYFCASSMTGDSGNTIYFGEGSWLTVV.

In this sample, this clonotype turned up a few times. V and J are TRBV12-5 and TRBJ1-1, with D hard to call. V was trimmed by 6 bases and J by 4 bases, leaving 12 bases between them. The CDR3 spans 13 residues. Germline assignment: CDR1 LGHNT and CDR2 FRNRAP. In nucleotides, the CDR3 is TGTGCTAGTGGACCCGCCCAAGGCACTGAAGCTTTCTTT. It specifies CASGPAQGTEAFF.

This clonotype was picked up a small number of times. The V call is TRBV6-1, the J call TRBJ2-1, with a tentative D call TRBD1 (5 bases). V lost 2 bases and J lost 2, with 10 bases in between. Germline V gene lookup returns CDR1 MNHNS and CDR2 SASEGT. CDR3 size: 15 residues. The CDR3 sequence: CASSERTIPYNEQFF. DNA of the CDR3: TGTGCCAGCAGTGAAAGGACAATCCCCTACAATGAGCAGTTCTTC.

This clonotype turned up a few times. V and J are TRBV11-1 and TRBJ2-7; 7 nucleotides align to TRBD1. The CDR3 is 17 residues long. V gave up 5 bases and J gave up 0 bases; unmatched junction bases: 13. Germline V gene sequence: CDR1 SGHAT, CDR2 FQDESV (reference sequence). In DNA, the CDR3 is TGTGCCAGCAGCCGAAATCCCGGGACAGACTTCTCCTACGAGCAGTACTTC. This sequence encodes CASSRNPGTDFSYEQYF.

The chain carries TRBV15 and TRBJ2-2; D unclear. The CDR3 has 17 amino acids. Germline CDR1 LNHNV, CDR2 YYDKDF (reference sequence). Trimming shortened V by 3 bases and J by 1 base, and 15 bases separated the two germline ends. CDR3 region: CATSSAYRGGNTGELFF. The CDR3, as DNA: TGTGCCACCAGCAGCGCCTATCGTGGCGGGAACACCGGGGAGCTGTTTTTT.

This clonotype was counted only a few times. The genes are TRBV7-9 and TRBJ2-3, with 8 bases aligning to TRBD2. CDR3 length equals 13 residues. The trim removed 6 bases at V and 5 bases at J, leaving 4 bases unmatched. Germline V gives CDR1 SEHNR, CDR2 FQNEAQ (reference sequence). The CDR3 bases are TGTGCCAGCAGTATCACTAGCGGAGATACGCAGTATTTT. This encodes CASSITSGDTQYF.

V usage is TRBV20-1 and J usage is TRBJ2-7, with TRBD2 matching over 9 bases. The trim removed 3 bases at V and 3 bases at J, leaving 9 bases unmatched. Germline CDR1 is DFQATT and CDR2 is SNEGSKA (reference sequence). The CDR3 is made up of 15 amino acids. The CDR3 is CSARVTGTSFYEQYF. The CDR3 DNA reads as TGCAGTGCTAGGGTAACCGGGACTAGCTTCTACGAGCAGTACTTC.

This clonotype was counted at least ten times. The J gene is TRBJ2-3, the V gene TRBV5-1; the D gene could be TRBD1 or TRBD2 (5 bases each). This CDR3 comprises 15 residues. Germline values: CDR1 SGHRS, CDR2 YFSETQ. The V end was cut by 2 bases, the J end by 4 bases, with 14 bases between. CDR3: CASSLSQGASDTQYF. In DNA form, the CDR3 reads TGCGCCAGCAGCTTATCCCAGGGAGCATCAGATACGCAGTATTTT.

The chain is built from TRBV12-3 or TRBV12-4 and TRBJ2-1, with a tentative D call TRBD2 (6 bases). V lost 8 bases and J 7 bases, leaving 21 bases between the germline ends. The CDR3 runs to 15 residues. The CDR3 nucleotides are TGTGCCAGCTCTGGGGGGTCCTCGAGGGGAAATGAGCAGTTCTTC. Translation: CASSGGSSRGNEQFF.

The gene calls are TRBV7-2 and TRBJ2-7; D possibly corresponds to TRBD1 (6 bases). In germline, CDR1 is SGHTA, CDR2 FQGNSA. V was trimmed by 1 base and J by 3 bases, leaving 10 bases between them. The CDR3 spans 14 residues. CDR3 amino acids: CASSLGGQSYEQYF. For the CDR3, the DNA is TGTGCCAGCAGCTTAGGGGGACAAAGCTACGAGCAGTACTTC.

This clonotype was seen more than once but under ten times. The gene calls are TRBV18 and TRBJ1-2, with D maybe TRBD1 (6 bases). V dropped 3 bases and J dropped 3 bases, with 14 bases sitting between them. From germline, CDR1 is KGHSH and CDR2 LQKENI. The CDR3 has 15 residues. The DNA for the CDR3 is TGTGCCAGCTCACCGTTGAACAGGGATGACTATGGCTACACCTTC. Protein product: CASSPLNRDDYGYTF.

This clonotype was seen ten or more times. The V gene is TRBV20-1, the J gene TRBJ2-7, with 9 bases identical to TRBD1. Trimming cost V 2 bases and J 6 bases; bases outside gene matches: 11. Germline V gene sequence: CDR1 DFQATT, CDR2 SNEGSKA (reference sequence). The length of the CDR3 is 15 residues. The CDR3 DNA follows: TGCAGTGCTAGACGCACCGGGACAGGGAAATCCGAGCAGTACTTC. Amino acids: CSARRTGTGKSEQYF.

CDR3 sequence (DNA): TGTGCCAGCAGTCAAATAGCGGGAGGAGAGACCCAGTACTTC. This encodes CASSQIAGGETQYF. This chain uses TRBV2 with TRBJ2-5; TRBD2 aligns across 10 bases. V dropped 5 bases and J dropped 4; count of bases not matched to a gene: 4. The CDR3 is 14 residues long. Germline V gene data show CDR1 as SNHLY and CDR2 as FYNNEI.